This record concerns one T cell receptor (beta chain) sequence. Its target is unknown. These data come from a study of beta chain features in type 1 diabetes. Overall study findings and caveats: A possible short-template PCR bias applies equally to patients and controls.

With 4 bases clipped from V and 7 bases from J, the junction kept 11 bases outside the gene matches. Germline loops: CDR1 SNHLY, CDR2 FYNNEI. CDR3 size: 15 residues. The investigators reverse transcribed all of the isolated RNA, so they sequenced expressed TCRB transcripts. Sequencing used immunoSEQ multiplex PCR; TCRdb keeps in-frame clones, though not all of them. The repertoire holds 300,000 to 450,000 clones, 15% to 20% seen once, with 0.044% in the top ten. The V call is TRBV2, the J call TRBJ2-5, with 8 nucleotides matching TRBD2. The sequence came from a woman aged 18-29 years in good health. Sequenced: naive CD4+ T cells from blood. CDR3 sequence reads: CASSGTGGPDGTQYF. The CDR3 nucleotides read TGTGCCAGCAGTGGAACGGGGGGGCCGGACGGGACCCAGTACTTC.